This record concerns one TCR beta chain sequence. Its specificity is not known. Generated by immunoSEQ multiplex PCR, the TCRdb table keeps only in-frame clones and is missing some. This sample yields over 80,000 clones, of which around 93% are seen a single time; about 0.4% belongs to the top ten. This record comes from a study of graft-versus-host responses after intestinal transplantation. The CDR3 is 14 residues long. The V gene's germline CDR1 is SNHLY and CDR2 FYNNEI. Unmatched junction bases numbered 2, after V lost 6 bases and J lost 3 bases. The input for sequencing was unstimulated CD8+ T cells sorted from spleen or lymph node cells, taken before transplant. The sequence was obtained from a human donor who was the organ donor for an intestinal transplant. The V and J genes are TRBV2 and TRBJ2-1; 10 bases agree with TRBD2. The CDR3 DNA reads as TGTGCCAGCAGCCTAGCGGGGGACTACAATGAGCAGTTCTTC. It translates to CASSLAGDYNEQFF.